Listed here are 20 T cell receptor beta chains from one sample, sequenced in a study of control samples from healthy donors and cancer patients. This table comes from immunoSEQ multiplex PCR, and its TCRdb copy is limited to in-frame clones, with some not included. The sample records fewer than 110,000 clones, around nine tenths being singletons. The source material was PBMCs. Receptors were obtained from a man in his fifties or sixties with lung cancer.

This clone came up a few times. The chain employs TRBV10-3 and TRBJ1-5; TRBD1 matches at 8 bases. The germline gives CDR1 ENHRY, CDR2 SYGVKD. The CDR3 spans 16 residues. V gave up 2 bases and J gave up 6 bases; unmatched junction bases: 9. CDR3 residues: CAISEASGGRGQPQHF. CDR3 in DNA: TGTGCCATCAGTGAGGCATCAGGGGGCCGAGGTCAGCCCCAGCATTTT.

This clone was recorded once. The chain joins TRBV3-1 (or the pseudogene TRBV3-2) to TRBJ1-5; D not resolved. The CDR3 has 15 amino acids. CDR1 is LGHDT, CDR2 YNNKEL, per germline (reference sequence). V lost 4 bases and J 4 bases, leaving 14 bases between the germline ends. The CDR3 sequence: CASSPRPASNQPQHF. The CDR3 DNA sequence: TGTGCCAGCAGCCCTCGTCCGGCCTCTAATCAGCCCCAGCATTTT.

The table lists this clone with a few counts. This chain joins TRBV30 and TRBJ1-2, with D hard to call. The V gene lost 1 base and the J gene lost 5 bases, with 5 bases spanning the gap. The CDR3 totals 11 residues. Per the germline V gene, CDR1 is GTSNPN and CDR2 is SVGIG (reference sequence). The CDR3 sequence is CAWSALYGYTF. In DNA form, the CDR3 reads TGTGCCTGGAGTGCCCTTTATGGCTACACCTTC.

V gene TRBV18 combines with J gene TRBJ1-4, with a possible D match to TRBD1 (6 bases). Trimming shortened V by 2 bases and J by 7 bases, and 14 bases separated the two germline ends. The germline V gene has CDR1 KGHSH and CDR2 LQKENI. CDR3 size: 15 residues. The CDR3 sequence: CASSPEGRGGEKLFF. CDR3 nucleotides: TGTGCCAGCTCACCAGAGGGCAGGGGAGGTGAAAAACTGTTTTTT.

The rearrangement uses TRBV13 and TRBJ2-4, with 10 nucleotides matching TRBD1. This CDR3 comprises 16 residues. CDR1 and CDR2 (germline): PRHDT, FYEKMQ (reference sequence). J gave up 8 bases and V 0 bases, and 7 bases lay outside the gene matches. CDR3 DNA sequence: TGTGCCAGCAGCTTAGGACGACAGGGGGCAAGGGACATTCAGTACTTC. Protein product: CASSLGRQGARDIQYF.

V is TRBV19 and J is TRBJ1-2; D unclear. Trimming took 6 bases from V and 8 from J, leaving 16 bases between them. The CDR3 extends over 13 amino acids. Germline CDR1 LNHDA, CDR2 SQIVND (reference sequence). The CDR3 region has the DNA TGTGCCAGTAGCACCATAAATCTGGGAGGCTACACCTTC. Encoded protein: CASSTINLGGYTF.

This chain links TRBV6-2 or TRBV6-3 with TRBJ1-4; no clear D gene. There are 14 residues in the CDR3. Germline assignment: CDR1 MNHEY and CDR2 SVGEGT. The V end was cut by 2 bases, the J end by 3 bases, with 7 bases between. The CDR3 coding sequence is TGTGCCAGCAGTTACCTCCAGCCTAATGAAAAACTGTTTTTT. It encodes CASSYLQPNEKLFF.

V and J are TRBV3-1 (or the pseudogene TRBV3-2) and TRBJ2-5, with D possibly TRBD2 on 6 matching bases. In germline, CDR1 is LGHDT, CDR2 YNNKEL (reference sequence). The CDR3 covers 17 residues. Deletions cut 0 bases from V and 0 bases from J, with 14 bases between. CDR3 loop: CASSQDNLATYQETQYF. The CDR3 coding sequence is TGTGCCAGCAGCCAAGATAACCTAGCGACATACCAAGAGACCCAGTACTTC.

This chain links TRBV9 with TRBJ2-1; the D gene is possibly TRBD2 (6 bases). The V and J ends lost 4 bases and 8 bases respectively, with 16 bases between them. CDR1 is SGDLS and CDR2 is YYNGEE in the germline V gene. CDR3 size: 14 residues. In DNA, the CDR3 is TGTGCCAGCAGCTTTGCACGAGAGCGGGATGAGCAGTTCTTC. Translated, it gives CASSFARERDEQFF.

This clone was observed a few times. The chain links TRBV7-9 to TRBJ1-2, with D possibly matching TRBD1 (5 bases). V shed 3 bases and J shed 4 bases, with 9 bases lying between them. The germline V gene encodes CDR1 SEHNR and CDR2 FQNEAQ (reference sequence). This CDR3 is built from 13 residues. CDR3 in DNA: TGTGCCAGCAGCTTGGGACGGTTCTATGGCTACACCTTC. Translated: CASSLGRFYGYTF.

CDR3 nucleotides: TGTGCCAGCAGGCGGACAGGGGGGATTGGGCAGCCCCAGCATTTT. The encoded protein is CASRRTGGIGQPQHF. The J gene is TRBJ1-5, the V gene TRBV27; 10 bases are shared with TRBD1. The germline gives CDR1 MNHEY, CDR2 SMNVEV (reference sequence). The CDR3 is 15 residues long. Germline trimming cut 6 bases from V and 7 bases from J; bases unmatched to any gene: 9.

The chain links TRBV5-1 to TRBJ2-7; 8 bases fit TRBD2. V lost 1 base and J lost 5; bases outside the gene matches: 14. In germline, CDR1 is SGHRS, CDR2 YFSETQ. The CDR3 is 17 residues long. The CDR3: CASSLILAGPGGDEQYF. The CDR3 coding sequence is TGCGCCAGCAGCTTGATCCTGGCAGGCCCGGGAGGGGACGAGCAGTACTTC.

Points on this clone: Its ends do not fully match the called genes, so a read error is possible. The chain recombines TRBV3-1 (or the pseudogene TRBV3-2) with TRBJ2-4, with 9 bases lining up with TRBD1. CDR1 is LGHDT, CDR2 YNNKEL, per germline (reference sequence). This CDR3 spans 11 amino acids. The CDR3, as DNA: TGTGCCAGCAGGGGCTACAGGGGGCTGGCCTTC. This codes for CASRGYRGLAF.

The J gene is TRBJ1-2, the V gene TRBV3-1 (or the pseudogene TRBV3-2); TRBD1 agrees at 7 bases. The germline gives CDR1 LGHDT, CDR2 YNNKEL (reference sequence). This CDR3 has 15 residues. Trimming removed 2 bases from V and 2 bases from J; junction bases left unmatched: 5. In DNA form, the CDR3 reads TGTGCCAGCAGCCAAAGGACAGGCCGAAACTATGGCTACACCTTC. Translating it yields CASSQRTGRNYGYTF.

This chain connects TRBV5-1 to TRBJ1-1; perhaps TRBD1 as D (5 bases). The V gene lost 4 bases and the J gene lost 5 bases, with 15 bases spanning the gap. The length of the CDR3 is 14 residues. The germline CDR1 and CDR2 sequences are SGHRS and YFSETQ. The CDR3 region is CASSPRAVRTEAFF. DNA of the CDR3: TGCGCCAGCAGCCCCAGGGCAGTTAGAACTGAAGCTTTCTTT.

The rearrangement uses TRBV18 and TRBJ2-7; D uncertain. The V gene lost 3 bases and the J gene lost 6 bases, with 18 bases spanning the gap. CDR3 length equals 15 residues. CDR1 and CDR2 (germline): KGHSH, LQKENI. DNA of the CDR3: TGTGCCAGCTCACCCTTTAGGCAGGATTTAACCGAGCAGTACTTC. Translating gives CASSPFRQDLTEQYF.

V and J are TRBV7-9 and TRBJ1-1; no firm D call. V lost 0 bases and J 7 bases, leaving 6 bases between the germline ends. Looked up from germline, CDR1 is SEHNR and CDR2 is FQNEAQ (reference sequence). This CDR3 is 12 amino acids long. CDR3 residues: CASSLAAGEAFF. The CDR3 DNA reads as TGTGCCAGCAGCTTAGCGGCTGGTGAAGCTTTCTTT.

V and J are TRBV25-1 and TRBJ1-2, with D maybe TRBD1 (5 bases). Germline CDR1 and CDR2: MGHDK and SYGVNS. The CDR3 loop spans 12 amino acids. V lost 6 bases and J 3 bases, leaving 8 bases between the germline ends. CDR3 nucleotides: TGTGCCAGCAGGGCCAGGGACTATGGCTACACCTTC. Protein: CASRARDYGYTF.

This chain connects TRBV5-1 to TRBJ1-1; 8 bases are a match to TRBD1. The CDR3 covers 14 residues. The germline gives CDR1 SGHRS, CDR2 YFSETQ. Trimming removed 4 bases from V and 4 bases from J; junction bases left unmatched: 6. The CDR3 loop is CASSETGGFTEAFF. The DNA for the CDR3 is TGCGCCAGCAGCGAAACAGGGGGATTCACTGAAGCTTTCTTT.

V usage is TRBV7-3 and J usage is TRBJ1-2; 8 bases fit TRBD1. There are 13 residues in the CDR3. With 5 bases clipped from V and 4 bases from J, the junction kept 3 bases outside the gene matches. Germline CDR1 reads SGHTA; CDR2 reads FQGTGA. The CDR3 region has the DNA TGTGCCAGCAGCGCTGACAGGGGCTATGGCTACACCTTC. The encoded protein is CASSADRGYGYTF.